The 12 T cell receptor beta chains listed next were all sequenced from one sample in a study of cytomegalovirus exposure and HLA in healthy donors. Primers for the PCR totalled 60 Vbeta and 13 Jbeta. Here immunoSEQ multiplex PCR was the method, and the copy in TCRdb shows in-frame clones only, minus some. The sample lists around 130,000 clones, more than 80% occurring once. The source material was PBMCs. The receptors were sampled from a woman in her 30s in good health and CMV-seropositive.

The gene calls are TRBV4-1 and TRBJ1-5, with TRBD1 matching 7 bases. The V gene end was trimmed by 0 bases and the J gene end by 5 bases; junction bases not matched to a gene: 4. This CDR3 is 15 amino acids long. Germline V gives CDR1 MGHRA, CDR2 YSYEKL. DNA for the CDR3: TGCGCCAGCAGCCAAGAGGTGACAGGGTATCAGCCCCAGCATTTT. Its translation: CASSQEVTGYQPQHF.

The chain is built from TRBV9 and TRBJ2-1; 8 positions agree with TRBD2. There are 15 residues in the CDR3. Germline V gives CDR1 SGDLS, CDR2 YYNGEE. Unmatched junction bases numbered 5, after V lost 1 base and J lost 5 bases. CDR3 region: CASSVLAGTDNEQFF. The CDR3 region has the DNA TGTGCCAGCAGCGTATTAGCGGGGACGGACAATGAGCAGTTCTTC.

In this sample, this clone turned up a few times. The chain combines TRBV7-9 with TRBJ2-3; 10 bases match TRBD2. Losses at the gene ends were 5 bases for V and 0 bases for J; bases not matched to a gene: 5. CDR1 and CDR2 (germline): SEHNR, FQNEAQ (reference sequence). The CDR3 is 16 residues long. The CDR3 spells CASSPGLAVSTDTQYF. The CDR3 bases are TGTGCCAGCAGCCCTGGACTAGCGGTGAGCACAGATACGCAGTATTTT. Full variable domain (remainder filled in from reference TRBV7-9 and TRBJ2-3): DTGVSQNPRHKITKRGQNVTFRCDPISEHNRLYWYRQTLGQGPEFLTYFQNEAQLEKSRLLSDRFSAERPKGSFSTLEIQRTEQGDSAMYLCASSPGLAVSTDTQYFGPGTRLTVL.

The CDR3 is CASSFAVGGSYEQYF. CDR3 in DNA: TGCGCCAGCAGCTTCGCTGTTGGCGGCTCCTACGAGCAGTACTTC. V is TRBV5-1 and J is TRBJ2-7; no clear D gene. Germline CDR1 SGHRS, CDR2 YFSETQ. This CDR3 spans 15 amino acids. Trimming removed 2 bases from V and 0 bases from J, with 12 bases in between.

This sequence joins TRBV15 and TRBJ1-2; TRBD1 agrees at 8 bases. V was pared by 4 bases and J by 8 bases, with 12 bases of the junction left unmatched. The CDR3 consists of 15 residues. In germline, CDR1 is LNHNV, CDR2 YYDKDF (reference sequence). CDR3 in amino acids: CATSTGQAGRQGYTF. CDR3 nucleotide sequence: TGTGCCACCAGCACGGGACAGGCTGGGAGACAAGGCTACACCTTC.

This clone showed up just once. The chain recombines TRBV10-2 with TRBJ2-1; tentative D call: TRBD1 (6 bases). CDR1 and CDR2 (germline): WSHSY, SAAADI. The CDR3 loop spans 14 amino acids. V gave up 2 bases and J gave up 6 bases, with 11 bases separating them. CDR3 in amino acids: CASSEQGKSNEQFF. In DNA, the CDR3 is TGCGCCAGCAGTGAGCAGGGGAAAAGCAATGAGCAGTTCTTC.

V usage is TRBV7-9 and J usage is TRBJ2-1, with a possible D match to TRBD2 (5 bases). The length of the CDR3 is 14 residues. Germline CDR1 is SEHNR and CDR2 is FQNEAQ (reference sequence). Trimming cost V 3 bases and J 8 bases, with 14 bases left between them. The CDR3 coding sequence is TGTGCCAGCAGCTTGGCGTCGGAGAGGGATGAGCAGTTCTTC. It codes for CASSLASERDEQFF. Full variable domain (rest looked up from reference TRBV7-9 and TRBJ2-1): DTGVSQNPRHKITKRGQNVTFRCDPISEHNRLYWYRQTLGQGPEFLTYFQNEAQLEKSRLLSDRFSAERPKGSFSTLEIQRTEQGDSAMYLCASSLASERDEQFFGPGTRLTVL.

The DNA of the CDR3 is TGTGCCTGGAGTTCTTCCAGGGTGATTAATGAAAAACTGTTTTTT. This translates into CAWSSSRVINEKLFF. This chain links TRBV30 with TRBJ1-4, with a weak D call TRBD1 (5 bases). The ends were cut back, 2 bases at V and 4 bases at J, with 14 bases in the middle. The CDR3 totals 15 residues. CDR1 is GTSNPN, CDR2 SVGIG, per germline (reference sequence).

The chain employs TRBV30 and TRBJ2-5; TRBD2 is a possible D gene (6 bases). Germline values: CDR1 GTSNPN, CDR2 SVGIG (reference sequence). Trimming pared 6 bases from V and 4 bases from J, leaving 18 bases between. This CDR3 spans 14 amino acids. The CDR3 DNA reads TGTGCCTGCAACCGGGACTTTAGTAGAGAGACCCAGTACTTC. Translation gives CACNRDFSRETQYF.

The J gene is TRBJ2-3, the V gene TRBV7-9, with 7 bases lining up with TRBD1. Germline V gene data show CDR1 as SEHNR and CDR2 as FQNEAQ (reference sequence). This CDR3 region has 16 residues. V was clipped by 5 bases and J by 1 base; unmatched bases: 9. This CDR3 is CASSTHTGAGTDTQYF. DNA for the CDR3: TGTGCCAGCAGCACCCACACAGGGGCGGGCACAGATACGCAGTATTTT.

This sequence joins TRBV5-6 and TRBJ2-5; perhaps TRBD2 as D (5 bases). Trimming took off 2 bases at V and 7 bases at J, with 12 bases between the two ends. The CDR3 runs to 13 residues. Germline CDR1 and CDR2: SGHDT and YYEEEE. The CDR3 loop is CASSLLDGGTQYF. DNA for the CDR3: TGTGCCAGCAGCTTATTAGACGGAGGGACCCAGTACTTC.

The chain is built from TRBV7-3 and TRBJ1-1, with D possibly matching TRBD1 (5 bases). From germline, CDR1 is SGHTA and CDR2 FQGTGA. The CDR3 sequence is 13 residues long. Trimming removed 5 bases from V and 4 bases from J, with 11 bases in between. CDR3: CASSRRESTEAFF. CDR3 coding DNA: TGTGCCAGCAGCCGCAGGGAATCCACTGAAGCTTTCTTT. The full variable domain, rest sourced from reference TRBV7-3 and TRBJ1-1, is GAGVSQTPSNKVTEKGKYVELRCDPISGHTALYWYRQSLGQGPEFLIYFQGTGAADDSGLPNDRFFAVRPEGSVSTLKIQRTERGDSAVYLCASSRRESTEAFFGQGTRLTVV.